A single sample gave rise to the 29 T cell receptor beta chains below, sequenced in a study of blood T cell repertoires in COVID-19. The repertoire was sequenced with immunoSEQ multiplex PCR; TCRdb's copy has only in-frame clones and lacks some. The sample yields about 210,000 clones, approximately 83% seen once. Sequencing was done on a sample of peripheral blood. The receptors shown here come from a woman aged 40 to 50 with active or convalescent COVID-19.

The chain is built from TRBV5-1 and TRBJ2-7; 7 bases align to TRBD2. V shed 0 bases and J 3 bases; nucleotides not matched to a gene: 9. This CDR3 comprises 16 residues. Looked up from germline, CDR1 is SGHRS and CDR2 is YFSETQ. The CDR3 sequence is CASSLVGGGLFYEQYF. In DNA form, the CDR3 reads TGCGCCAGCAGCTTGGTGGGGGGGGGACTGTTCTACGAGCAGTACTTC.

The rearrangement links TRBV12-3 or TRBV12-4 to TRBJ1-2; D gene uncertain. Trimming removed 3 bases at V and 2 bases at J, with 7 bases between. The CDR3 is made up of 13 amino acids. CDR3 region: CASSFETNYGYTF. The CDR3 DNA reads as TGTGCCAGCAGTTTTGAGACAAACTATGGCTACACCTTC.

J is TRBJ2-2 and V is TRBV5-1, with 12 bases identical to TRBD1. The ends lost 7 bases at V and 7 bases at J; junction bases unmatched: 11. Germline CDR1 SGHRS, CDR2 YFSETQ. The CDR3 is 16 residues long. The CDR3: CASSSRGTGGIGELFF. CDR3 bases: TGCGCCAGCTCATCTAGGGGGACAGGGGGCATCGGGGAGCTGTTTTTT.

The chain links TRBV4-1 to TRBJ1-2; a weak D match, TRBD1 (6 bases). The CDR3 has 15 residues. Germline CDR1 and CDR2: MGHRA and YSYEKL. V lost 5 bases to trimming and J lost 8 bases, with 21 bases between them. The CDR3 reads CASSKGGQGKGGYTF. Written as DNA, the CDR3 is TGCGCCAGCAGCAAAGGGGGGCAGGGGAAGGGCGGCTACACCTTC.

The chain links TRBV18 to TRBJ2-1, with 9 nucleotides matching TRBD2. V dropped 6 bases and J dropped 3; count of bases not matched to a gene: 6. The germline CDR1 and CDR2 sequences are KGHSH and LQKENI. The CDR3 runs to 15 residues. CDR3 DNA sequence: TGTGCCAGCTCCCAATCTAGCGGGGACTACAATGAGCAGTTCTTC. This sequence encodes CASSQSSGDYNEQFF.

This rearrangement joins TRBV5-1 to TRBJ2-7, with 7 nucleotides matching TRBD1. The CDR3 runs 13 residues. V was clipped by 4 bases and J by 3 bases; unmatched bases: 4. CDR1 is SGHRS and CDR2 is YFSETQ in the germline V gene. The CDR3 reads CASSLDRIYEQYF. In nucleotides, the CDR3 is TGCGCCAGCAGCCTGGACAGGATCTACGAGCAGTACTTC.

The chain combines TRBV19 with TRBJ2-1, with TRBD1 matching over 7 bases. In germline, CDR1 is LNHDA, CDR2 SQIVND (reference sequence). The CDR3 loop spans 18 amino acids. Trimming at V came to 5 bases and at J to 2 bases, leaving 15 bases not matched to a gene. CDR3 sequence (DNA): TGTGCCAGTAGTGCCTCAGGCGTGGGACAGCCCACCTACAATGAGCAGTTCTTC. This translates into CASSASGVGQPTYNEQFF.

J is TRBJ2-1 and V is TRBV5-1, with a possible D match to TRBD2 (6 bases). From germline, CDR1 is SGHRS and CDR2 YFSETQ. The CDR3 has 17 residues. Trimming removed 4 bases from V and 4 bases from J, with 21 bases in between. CDR3 residues: CASSTRIAANPYNEQFF. Written as DNA, the CDR3 is TGCGCCAGCAGCACCCGAATAGCGGCCAACCCTTACAATGAGCAGTTCTTC.

The V and J genes are TRBV4-1 and TRBJ1-5; D gene ambiguous. This CDR3 is 9 amino acids long. Germline assignment: CDR1 MGHRA and CDR2 YSYEKL. Trimming took 9 bases from V and 16 from J, leaving 13 bases between them. CDR3 DNA sequence: TGCGCCAGTCCTCTACTCCAACATTTT. Translated: CASPLLQHF.

The J gene is TRBJ1-3, the V gene TRBV5-1; the D is unclear. V was shortened by 4 bases and J by 4 bases, with 18 bases between the two germline ends. The CDR3 is 16 residues long. Germline CDR1 SGHRS, CDR2 YFSETQ. The CDR3 nucleotides read TGCGCCAGCAGCGGACCGCTAGCGGGTGCAGGAAACACCATATATTTT. It is translated as CASSGPLAGAGNTIYF.

This clone was seen only once. The chain joins TRBV15 to TRBJ1-2, with a weak D call TRBD1 (5 bases). V was clipped by 0 bases and J by 0 bases, with 8 bases between them. Germline CDR1 reads LNHNV; CDR2 reads YYDKDF (reference sequence). The CDR3 loop spans 15 amino acids. The CDR3 DNA is TGTGCCACCAGCAGAGAGGGGGGGGCTAACTATGGCTACACCTTC. This gives the protein CATSREGGANYGYTF.

The CDR3 DNA reads TGTGCCTGGAGTGTATCAGGACTCCAAGAGACCCAGTACTTC. This encodes CAWSVSGLQETQYF. The chain joins TRBV30 to TRBJ2-5; the D gene is possibly TRBD2 (5 bases). The CDR3 runs to 14 residues. Trimming took off 0 bases at V and 1 base at J, with 9 bases between the two ends. Germline V lookup: CDR1 GTSNPN, CDR2 SVGIG (reference sequence). The entire variable domain, with the rest obtained from reference TRBV30 and TRBJ2-5, is as follows: SQTIHQWPATLVQPVGSPLSLECTVEGTSNPNLYWYRQAAGRGLQLLFYSVGIGQISSEVPQNLSASRPQDRQFILSSKKLLLSDSGFYLCAWSVSGLQETQYFGPGTRLLVL.

This sequence joins TRBV7-9 and TRBJ1-2; TRBD1 aligns across 7 bases. The V gene end was trimmed by 4 bases and the J gene end by 6 bases; junction bases not matched to a gene: 8. Germline V gene lookup returns CDR1 SEHNR and CDR2 FQNEAQ (reference sequence). The CDR3 is 14 amino acids. The CDR3 region has the DNA TGTGCCAGCAGCTCGAAAGACAGGGATGATGGCTACACCTTC. As protein: CASSSKDRDDGYTF.

This rearrangement joins TRBV2 to TRBJ2-5, with D unresolved. Germline V gene data show CDR1 as SNHLY and CDR2 as FYNNEI. This CDR3 contains 12 residues. Trimming removed 9 bases from V and 2 bases from J, with 10 bases in between. The CDR3 DNA reads as TGTGCCAGTGGCGCCAGGCAAGAGACCCAGTACTTC. Its translation: CASGARQETQYF.

The chain carries TRBV5-1 and TRBJ2-1, with 7 bases fitting TRBD2. The ends lost 3 bases at V and 4 bases at J; junction bases unmatched: 7. CDR1 and CDR2 (germline): SGHRS, YFSETQ. This CDR3 has 15 amino acids. The CDR3 coding sequence is TGCGCCAGCAGCTCTGTGACTAGCCGATACAATGAGCAGTTCTTC. This codes for CASSSVTSRYNEQFF.

This clone was counted a few times. The rearrangement uses TRBV30 and TRBJ2-7; D may be TRBD2 (8 bases). V lost 4 bases to trimming and J lost 2 bases, with 15 bases between them. This CDR3 is 14 amino acids long. CDR1 is GTSNPN and CDR2 is SVGIG in the germline V gene (reference sequence). Written as DNA, the CDR3 is TGTGCCTGGACCGGGAGGGGACAGACCTACGAGCAGTACTTC. Translating gives CAWTGRGQTYEQYF.

V gene TRBV30 combines with J gene TRBJ1-5, with 8 positions matching TRBD1. The V and J ends lost 3 bases and 2 bases, in that order; junction bases with no gene match: 6. CDR1 is GTSNPN and CDR2 is SVGIG in the germline V gene (reference sequence). CDR3 length equals 15 residues. The CDR3 loop reads CAWSPRGQGNQPQHF. CDR3 sequence (DNA): TGTGCCTGGAGCCCCAGGGGGCAGGGCAATCAGCCCCAGCATTTT.

The chain links TRBV5-6 to TRBJ2-1, with 7 nucleotides matching TRBD1. J gave up 6 bases and V 5 bases, and 14 bases lay outside the gene matches. The CDR3 is 16 amino acids. The germline gives CDR1 SGHDT, CDR2 YYEEEE. CDR3 amino acids: CASSVTGTVLTNEQFF. DNA for the CDR3: TGTGCCAGCAGTGTAACCGGGACAGTACTAACCAATGAGCAGTTCTTC.

The chain links TRBV24-1 to TRBJ1-2, with 8 bases lining up with TRBD1. CDR1 and CDR2 (germline): KGHDR, SFDVKD. With V trimmed by 4 bases and J by 4 bases, 7 bases remained unmatched. CDR3 length: 15 amino acids. The CDR3 bases are TGTGCCACCAGTGACCCTGGACAGGGAAGCTATGGCTACACCTTC. Translation gives CATSDPGQGSYGYTF.

V gene TRBV28 combines with J gene TRBJ1-5; D is ambiguous. The CDR3 contains 12 residues. Trimming stripped 5 bases from V and 5 bases from J, with 7 bases between. The V gene's germline CDR1 is MDHEN and CDR2 SYDVKM. The CDR3 DNA sequence: TGTGCCAGCAGTACGCAGTATCAGCCCCAGCATTTT. Its translation is CASSTQYQPQHF.

The CDR3 nucleotides read TGTGCCAGTAGTCCGGGGACAGGGTTGGATGAAAAACTGTTTTTT. This codes for CASSPGTGLDEKLFF. The J gene is TRBJ1-4, the V gene TRBV19, with 9 bases that match TRBD1. This CDR3 comprises 15 residues. V lost 5 bases to trimming and J lost 6 bases; unmatched junction nucleotides: 7. Per germline, CDR1 LNHDA and CDR2 SQIVND (reference sequence).

CDR3 residues: CASSRTEETQYF. CDR3 coding DNA: TGTGCCAGCAGTAGGACAGAAGAGACCCAGTACTTC. The rearrangement links TRBV11-2 to TRBJ2-5; D is perhaps TRBD1 (6 bases). Trimming shortened V by 6 bases and J by 3 bases, and 8 bases separated the two germline ends. This CDR3 spans 12 amino acids. Germline V gene sequence: CDR1 SGHAT, CDR2 FQNNGV. The complete variable domain, with remaining parts taken from reference TRBV11-2 and TRBJ2-5, reads EAGVAQSPRYKIIEKRQSVAFWCNPISGHATLYWYQQILGQGPKLLIQFQNNGVVDDSQLPKDRFSAERLKGVDSTLKIQPAKLEDSAVYLCASSRTEETQYFGPGTRLLVL.

This clone was observed a few times. The rearrangement joins TRBV2 to TRBJ2-5; 9 bases match TRBD1. The CDR3 spans 14 residues. After removal of 6 bases from V and 5 bases from J, the junction contained 7 bases not matched to a gene. CDR1 and CDR2 from the germline V gene are SNHLY and FYNNEI. CDR3 protein: CASSVQGAGETQYF. The CDR3 nucleotides are TGTGCCAGCAGCGTACAGGGGGCTGGCGAGACCCAGTACTTC.

CDR3 coding DNA: TGCAGCGTCCTGACAGGGTATGGCTACACCTTC. Residues: CSVLTGYGYTF. This chain uses TRBV29-1 with TRBJ1-2; TRBD1 matches 7 bases. Per germline, CDR1 SQVTM and CDR2 ANQGSEA. This CDR3 has 11 amino acids. Germline trimming cut 6 bases from V and 5 bases from J; bases unmatched to any gene: 3.

J is TRBJ2-7 and V is TRBV4-1, with 7 bases lining up with TRBD1. The CDR3 extends over 16 amino acids. J lost 2 bases, V lost 2 bases, and 9 bases had no gene match. Germline V gene lookup returns CDR1 MGHRA and CDR2 YSYEKL. The CDR3 bases are TGCGCCAGCAGCCAACAACCCGGGACAGCCACCTACGAGCAGTACTTC. Protein sequence: CASSQQPGTATYEQYF.

The gene calls are TRBV6-4 and TRBJ2-3; 7 nucleotides agree with TRBD2. Germline CDR1 is MRHNA and CDR2 is SNTAGT. J was trimmed by 6 bases and V by 7 bases; bases with no gene match: 7. The CDR3 runs 13 residues. CDR3 nucleotides: TGTGCCAGCAAAGTGACGGGGGGTGATACGCAGTATTTT. It translates to CASKVTGGDTQYF.

The chain links TRBV5-8 to TRBJ2-5, with 7 bases identical to TRBD1. Per the germline V gene, CDR1 is SGHTS and CDR2 is YDEGEE. The ends lost 0 bases at V and 9 bases at J; junction bases unmatched: 5. CDR3 length equals 13 residues. The CDR3: CASSLGQGTPQYF. The DNA for the CDR3 is TGTGCCAGCAGCTTGGGACAGGGCACGCCCCAGTACTTC.

This clone appeared once. The chain employs TRBV12-5 and TRBJ2-1; 7 positions match TRBD2. Trimming at V came to 0 bases and at J to 8 bases, leaving 13 bases not matched to a gene. CDR1 and CDR2 from the germline V gene are LGHNT and FRNRAP. The CDR3 runs 17 residues. In nucleotides, the CDR3 is TGTGCTAGTGGTTTGGTAAGGGCGGGGGTTCATTCCGATGAGCAGTTCTTC. It specifies CASGLVRAGVHSDEQFF.

V gene TRBV15 combines with J gene TRBJ1-2, with 11 positions matching TRBD1. With 0 bases clipped from V and 8 bases from J, the junction kept 8 bases outside the gene matches. Germline CDR1 LNHNV, CDR2 YYDKDF (reference sequence). This CDR3 spans 16 amino acids. DNA for the CDR3: TGTGCCACCAGCAGAGATAACGGACAGGGGGCGCAGGGCTACACCTTC. Protein: CATSRDNGQGAQGYTF.